Below, one TCR beta chain is given with its context. The record originates from a study of blood T cell repertoires in COVID-19. At the level of the study: Sites in the United States, Italy and Spain provided acute and convalescent COVID-19 samples. PBMCs, B-cell-depleted T cells, or T cells provided the cDNA or gDNA that made up the material.

Using immunoSEQ multiplex PCR, the repertoire was profiled, and TCRdb retains in-frame clones only, with some absent. The sample consists of approximately 170,000 clones, approximately 80% of them appearing once. Among Cohort 3 donors, those recovered had two negative PCRs, clearance, or symptom resolution. Germline V gives CDR1 LNHDA, CDR2 SQIVND (reference sequence). This CDR3 comprises 15 residues. Unmatched junction bases numbered 10, after V lost 1 base and J lost 11 bases. The rearrangement links TRBV19 to TRBJ1-5; the match to TRBD1 covers 8 bases. This clonotype was obtained from a woman between 45 and 60 years old who had recovered from COVID-19. The sequencing sample was made of PBMCs or T cells enriched from blood (not recorded which). CDR3 bases: TGTGCCAGTAGTATAGGCGGGACAGGTCTTTTTGCCCAGCATTTT. This gives the protein CASSIGGTGLFAQHF. The whole variable domain, remainder taken from reference TRBV19 and TRBJ1-5, is DGGITQSPKYLFRKEGQNVTLSCEQNLNHDAMYWYRQDPGQGLRLIYYSQIVNDFQKGDIAEGYSVSREKKESFPLTVTSAQKNPTAFYLCASSIGGTGLFAQHFGDGTRLSIL.